The sequence of this T cell receptor beta chain was determined in a study of spatial heterogeneity in lung cancer. Notes on the study in general: Expanded alpha and beta TCR counts within tumors tracked tumor mutation counts.

Time point here: sample taken at primary tumor resection. The CDR3 is 15 residues long. CDR1 is SEHNR, CDR2 FQNEAQ, per germline (reference sequence). V was clipped by 6 bases and J by 0 bases, with 13 bases between them. The sample holds many counts of this clonotype. Its antigen is unknown. TCRdb called the 5' RACE reads again in MiXCR, with one record for every CDR3 protein. The sample lists about 18,000 distinct CDR3 sequences, 7.5% occurring once. This chain joins TRBV7-9 and TRBJ2-3; D is unclear. Sequences were derived from lung tumor tissue, sampled at surgery. The receptor's source is a male donor with early-stage non-small cell lung cancer. The CDR3 nucleotides are TGTGCCAGCAGTCCTACCCCCTCTAGCACAGATACGCAGTATTTT. Translation gives CASSPTPSSTDTQYF. Supplemented by reference TRBV7-9 and TRBJ2-3, the full variable domain reads DTGVSQNPRHKITKRGQNVTFRCDPISEHNRLYWYRQTLGQGPEFLTYFQNEAQLEKSRLLSDRFSAERPKGSFSTLEIQRTEQGDSAMYLCASSPTPSSTDTQYFGPGTRLTVL.